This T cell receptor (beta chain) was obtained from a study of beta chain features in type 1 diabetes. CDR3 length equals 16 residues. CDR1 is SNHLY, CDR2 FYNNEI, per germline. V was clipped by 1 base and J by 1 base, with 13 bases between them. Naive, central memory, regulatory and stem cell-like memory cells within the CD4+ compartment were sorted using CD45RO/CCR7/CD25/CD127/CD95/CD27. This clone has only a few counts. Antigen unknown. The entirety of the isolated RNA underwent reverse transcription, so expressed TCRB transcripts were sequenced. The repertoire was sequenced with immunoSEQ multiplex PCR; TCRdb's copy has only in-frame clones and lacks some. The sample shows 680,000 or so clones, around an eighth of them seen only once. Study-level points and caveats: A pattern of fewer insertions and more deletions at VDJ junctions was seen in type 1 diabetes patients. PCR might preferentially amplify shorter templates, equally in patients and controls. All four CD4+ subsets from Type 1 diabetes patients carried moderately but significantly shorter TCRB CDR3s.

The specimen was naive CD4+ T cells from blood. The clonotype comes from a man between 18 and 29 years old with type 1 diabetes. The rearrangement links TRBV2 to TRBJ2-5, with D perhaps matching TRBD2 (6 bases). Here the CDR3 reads CASSEDPAGSQETQYF. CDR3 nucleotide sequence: TGTGCCAGCAGTGAAGACCCGGCGGGGAGCCAAGAGACCCAGTACTTC.